The 31 T cell receptor beta chains below come from one sample, sequenced in a study of blood T cells in healthy people across ages. The authors ran a second PCR of about 6 to 12 cycles using a sample-barcoded 5' primer and a J-beta primer mix. TCRdb analysed the 5' RACE reads with MiXCR anew, one entry per CDR3 protein. The data show 650,000 to 950,000 distinct CDR3 sequences, around 42% seen once. The sequenced sample was blood. The receptors come from a man between 60 and 75 years old in good health.

The gene calls are TRBV6-4 and TRBJ2-1; D possibly corresponds to TRBD1 (7 bases). The CDR3 length is 19 residues. Germline V CDR1 and CDR2: MRHNA, SNTAGT. V gave up 4 bases and J gave up 7 bases, with 29 bases separating them. The CDR3 DNA is TGTGCCAGCAGTGGGAGGGGACAGACTCAGGTTTTTTGTTGGAATGAGCAGTTCTTC. Protein product: CASSGRGQTQVFCWNEQFF.

The chain combines TRBV6-5 with TRBJ1-5; D gene ambiguous. The CDR3 runs to 15 residues. V dropped 2 bases and J dropped 3 bases, with 11 bases sitting between them. The germline gives CDR1 MNHEY, CDR2 SVGAGI. For the CDR3, the DNA is TGTGCCAGCAGTTACACCACCGGGAACAATCAGCCCCAGCATTTT. Amino acid sequence: CASSYTTGNNQPQHF.

The chain is built from TRBV6-4 and TRBJ2-3; D perhaps matches TRBD1 (5 bases). The CDR3 length is 16 residues. The ends were cut back, 0 bases at V and 2 bases at J, with 12 bases in the middle. Germline lookup yields CDR1 MRHNA and CDR2 SNTAGT. CDR3 sequence: CASSDSMEGATDTQYF. In nucleotides, the CDR3 is TGTGCCAGCAGTGACTCGATGGAAGGGGCCACAGATACGCAGTATTTT.

This clonotype has just a few counts. The gene calls are TRBV7-2 and TRBJ2-4; tentative D call: TRBD1 (5 bases). The J call may be mistaken, given a closer DNA end match to TRBJ2-7. The CDR3 runs to 15 residues. Germline loops: CDR1 SGHTA, CDR2 FQGNSA. The CDR3 region is CASSPTYSTGYEQYF. The CDR3 DNA sequence: TGTGCCAGCAGCCCGACGTATTCAACAGGTTACGAGCAGTACTTC.

The rearrangement uses TRBV20-1 and TRBJ2-5; D uncertain. Trimming removed 6 bases at V and 2 bases at J, with 28 bases between. This CDR3 is built from 18 residues. CDR1 and CDR2 from the germline V gene are DFQATT and SNEGSKA (reference sequence). DNA for the CDR3: TGCAGTGCCACCGATTTTCTGCGCAGCATCGGCATACAAGAGACCCAGTACTTC. Translation gives CSATDFLRSIGIQETQYF.

With respect to this clonotype: Sequence at one end of the junction differs from germline and may be a read error. V usage is TRBV7-2 and J usage is TRBJ2-5, with D perhaps TRBD2 (6 bases). This CDR3 contains 15 residues. Germline CDR1 SGHTA, CDR2 FQGNSA. For the CDR3, the DNA is TGTGCCAGCGGCTTAGAGATAGCGGCCCAAGAGACCCAGTACTTC. Residues: CASGLEIAAQETQYF.

The rearrangement links TRBV4-3 to TRBJ1-5; D is possibly TRBD1 (6 bases). Trimming took 0 bases from V and 6 from J, leaving 12 bases between them. The CDR3 sequence is 15 residues long. Germline V gene data show CDR1 as LGHNA and CDR2 as YSLEER. The CDR3 coding sequence is TGCGCCAGCAGCCAAGAGCCGGGGGGCAGTCAGCCCCAGCATTTT. It translates to CASSQEPGGSQPQHF.

This clonotype has just a few counts. The chain couples TRBV28 to TRBJ2-1; 10 bases line up with TRBD2. V shed 6 bases, J shed 12 bases, and the junction held 20 bases outside the gene matches. Germline V gives CDR1 MDHEN, CDR2 SYDVKM. This CDR3 comprises 17 residues. In DNA, the CDR3 is TGTGCCAGCAGCTCCGGACTCCTAGCGGGGGCTCACGGCGGGCAGTTCTTC. Amino acids: CASSSGLLAGAHGGQFF.

The J gene is TRBJ1-5, the V gene TRBV4-1; the D is unclear. The CDR3 loop spans 14 amino acids. Trimming removed 2 bases from V and 5 bases from J, with 10 bases in between. Germline CDR1 and CDR2: MGHRA and YSYEKL. For the CDR3, the DNA is TGCGCCAGCAGCCAATTCGACGGAGATCAGCCCCAGCATTTT. This translates into CASSQFDGDQPQHF.

The chain uses TRBV7-2 and TRBJ2-7; 11 bases are a match to TRBD2. CDR1 SGHTA and CDR2 FQGNSA come from the germline V gene. The CDR3 contains 16 residues. The ends lost 3 bases at V and 1 base at J; junction bases unmatched: 5. CDR3 region: CASSLATSGVSYEQYF. In DNA form, the CDR3 reads TGTGCCAGCAGCTTGGCGACTAGCGGGGTTTCCTACGAGCAGTACTTC.

CDR3 nucleotide sequence: TGTGCCGCCGGAAGCCGACCGAACACCGGGGAGCTGTTTTTT. As protein: CAAGSRPNTGELFF. The gene calls are TRBV24-1 and TRBJ2-2; D unclear. The V end was cut by 12 bases, the J end by 0 bases, with 13 bases between. The CDR3 totals 14 residues. Germline loops: CDR1 KGHDR, CDR2 SFDVKD.

This clonotype has just a few counts. CDR3 sequence: CASSSERASSYQETQYF. In DNA form, the CDR3 reads TGTGCCAGCAGCTCGGAACGGGCCTCTTCTTATCAAGAGACCCAGTACTTC. This chain joins TRBV5-5 and TRBJ2-5; D ambiguous. Looked up from germline, CDR1 is SGHKS and CDR2 is YYEKEE (reference sequence). V was pared by 3 bases and J by 2 bases, with 20 bases between. This CDR3 has 17 amino acids.

This clonotype was counted a few times. V gene TRBV20-1 combines with J gene TRBJ2-7; the match to TRBD2 covers 9 bases. Trimming cost V 0 bases and J 2 bases; bases outside gene matches: 5. Germline V gene lookup returns CDR1 DFQATT and CDR2 SNEGSKA (reference sequence). This CDR3 region has 15 residues. This chain's CDR3 is CSARDPLAGTYEQYF. The CDR3 coding sequence is TGCAGTGCTAGAGACCCCCTAGCGGGGACCTACGAGCAGTACTTC.

This chain uses TRBV25-1 with TRBJ2-1; 7 bases are shared with TRBD1. V trimming: 8 bases; J trimming: 6 bases; junction bases outside the gene matches: 16. Germline V lookup: CDR1 MGHDK, CDR2 SYGVNS. The CDR3 totals 16 residues. In DNA, the CDR3 is TGTGCCAGCTCTGATTCCGGGACAGCAGCTGGCAATGAGCAGTTCTTC. Its protein is CASSDSGTAAGNEQFF.

This clonotype was seen only a few times. The V call is TRBV7-9, the J call TRBJ1-4; 7 positions agree with TRBD1. The CDR3 extends over 15 amino acids. The V gene's germline CDR1 is SEHNR and CDR2 FQNEAQ (reference sequence). The J segment lost 6 bases and the V segment lost 4 bases, leaving 8 bases of the junction unmatched. In nucleotides, the CDR3 is TGTGCCAGCAGCTCCCTCGGGACAGTGGATGAAAAACTGTTTTTT. Translation: CASSSLGTVDEKLFF.

The V and J genes are TRBV5-1 and TRBJ2-5; a possible D gene is TRBD2 (5 bases). The CDR3 is 15 amino acids. V lost 1 base to trimming and J lost 1 base, with 11 bases between them. Germline V CDR1 and CDR2: SGHRS, YFSETQ. This CDR3 reads CASSLFGGRQETQYF. The CDR3 DNA reads as TGCGCCAGCAGCTTGTTTGGCGGGCGCCAAGAGACCCAGTACTTC.

The chain uses TRBV7-2 and TRBJ1-1; D is unresolved. The V gene lost 3 bases and the J gene lost 9 bases, with 17 bases spanning the gap. Germline-derived CDR1 and CDR2 are SGHTA and FQGNSA. The CDR3 is made up of 14 amino acids. This CDR3 is CASSFEVNVLKAFF. In DNA form, the CDR3 reads TGTGCCAGCAGCTTTGAGGTCAATGTCTTAAAAGCTTTCTTT.

The chain uses TRBV20-1 and TRBJ2-1; tentatively, D is TRBD1 (5 bases). V lost 3 bases to trimming and J lost 10 bases, with 19 bases between them. Germline CDR1 reads DFQATT; CDR2 reads SNEGSKA (reference sequence). The CDR3 consists of 14 residues. The CDR3 DNA reads as TGCAGTGCTAGTGTGCTGGGGCGCCAAGGGGAGCAGTTCTTC. This codes for CSASVLGRQGEQFF.

This clonotype was found a few times. The genes are TRBV11-1 and TRBJ1-6; 10 nucleotides align to TRBD1. This CDR3 contains 15 residues. CDR1 and CDR2 (germline): SGHAT, FQDESV (reference sequence). Unmatched junction bases numbered 9, after V lost 7 bases and J lost 9 bases. This CDR3 reads CASTQDRGPLSPLHF. The CDR3 bases are TGTGCCAGCACTCAAGACAGGGGGCCGCTTTCACCCCTCCACTTT.

The chain carries TRBV6-2 or TRBV6-3 and TRBJ2-1; possible D gene TRBD1, 6 bases. Germline V gives CDR1 MNHEY, CDR2 SVGEGT. The CDR3 is 15 residues long. The V gene lost 0 bases and the J gene lost 12 bases, with 18 bases spanning the gap. CDR3 nucleotide sequence: TGTGCCAGCAGTTACTCCGGGCAAACCGGGACAAGGCAGTTCTTC. Residues: CASSYSGQTGTRQFF.

This clonotype showed up just a few times. One end of the junction varies from germline; a read error may be responsible. V gene TRBV3-1 combines with J gene TRBJ2-3, with D perhaps matching TRBD1 (5 bases). CDR1 is LGHDT and CDR2 is YNNKEL in the germline V gene (reference sequence). This CDR3 comprises 13 residues. This chain's CDR3 is CASSQGVADTQYF. The CDR3 bases are TGCGCCAGCAGCCAAGGGGTCGCAGATACGCAGTATTTT.

The gene calls are TRBV6-5 and TRBJ2-3, with D possibly being TRBD1 or TRBD2 (5 bases each). Germline loops: CDR1 MNHEY, CDR2 SVGAGI. V shed 10 bases and J shed 4 bases, with 18 bases lying between them. The CDR3 is 14 residues long. CDR3 bases: TGTGCCACCCCGGGGCTTCTAAATGCAGATACGCAGTATTTT. Protein sequence: CATPGLLNADTQYF.

This clonotype was found once. The gene calls are TRBV7-2 and TRBJ2-4, with D hard to call. The J call is uncertain, as TRBJ2-7 better fits the DNA end. This CDR3 has 11 amino acids. Germline CDR1 and CDR2: SGHTA and FQGNSA. The chain's CDR3 is CASSWWDEQYF. CDR3 sequence (DNA): TGTGCCAGCAGCTGGTGGGACGAGCAGTACTTC.

This clonotype has more than one count but fewer than ten. V gene TRBV6-6 combines with J gene TRBJ2-7; 11 bases are a match to TRBD2. This CDR3 is 15 amino acids long. In germline, CDR1 is MNHNY, CDR2 SVGAGI (reference sequence). J gave up 2 bases and V 7 bases, and 7 bases lay outside the gene matches. CDR3 amino acids: CASNLASGGTYEQYF. CDR3 coding DNA: TGTGCCAGCAATCTGGCTAGCGGGGGGACCTACGAGCAGTACTTC.

The CDR3 nucleotides are TGTGCCAGCAGCTTATTTACTCGGCTAGCGGGGAGCACCGGGGAGCTGTTTTTT. Translating gives CASSLFTRLAGSTGELFF. The chain couples TRBV7-8 to TRBJ2-2, with 9 bases matching TRBD2. Germline V gene sequence: CDR1 SGHVS, CDR2 FQNEAQ. V trimming: 2 bases; J trimming: 4 bases; junction bases outside the gene matches: 11. The CDR3 spans 18 residues.

In its sample, this clonotype was seen many times. The chain recombines TRBV7-2 with TRBJ2-5, with TRBD2 identical over 7 bases. This CDR3 contains 16 residues. CDR1 SGHTA and CDR2 FQGNSA come from the germline V gene. The junction had 7 bases not matched to a gene; V was cut back by 2 bases and J by 1 base. CDR3 nucleotides: TGTGCCAGCAGCTTAAGGACGGGGAGGGCCCAAGAGACCCAGTACTTC. It translates to CASSLRTGRAQETQYF.

The chain has TRBV4-3 and TRBJ2-4; a weak D match, TRBD1 (5 bases). The end of the DNA fits TRBJ2-7 better, so the J call may be wrong. Germline V CDR1 and CDR2: LGHNA, YSLEER. The CDR3 contains 16 residues. CDR3 nucleotides: TGCGCCAGCAGCCAAGAAGAAGGGATCAGGGACTACGAGCAGTACTTC. Amino acids: CASSQEEGIRDYEQYF.

The V and J genes are TRBV27 and TRBJ2-1; TRBD1 agrees at 9 bases. The CDR3 has 15 residues. The ends lost 5 bases at V and 4 bases at J; junction bases unmatched: 6. Germline V lookup: CDR1 MNHEY, CDR2 SMNVEV (reference sequence). CDR3 in DNA: TGTGCCAGCAGTGTTGGGACAGGGTCATACAATGAGCAGTTCTTC. Residues: CASSVGTGSYNEQFF.

This clonotype was found many times. This sequence joins TRBV15 and TRBJ2-1, with D possibly TRBD2 on 5 matching bases. Per germline, CDR1 LNHNV and CDR2 YYDKDF (reference sequence). The CDR3 totals 14 residues. Trimming removed 7 bases from V and 8 bases from J, with 18 bases in between. CDR3 coding DNA: TGTGCCACCACTTCCGTCCGGACTTACGATGAGCAGTTCTTC. It encodes CATTSVRTYDEQFF.

The chain joins TRBV28 to TRBJ1-3; 11 bases agree with TRBD1. V shed 8 bases and J 2 bases; nucleotides not matched to a gene: 5. Germline CDR1 and CDR2: MDHEN and SYDVKM. The CDR3 loop spans 15 amino acids. CDR3 coding DNA: TGTGCCAGCCATGGACAGGGGGCGCCTGGAAACACCATATATTTT. Translated: CASHGQGAPGNTIYF.

The sample holds a few counts of this clonotype. The chain has TRBV7-2 and TRBJ2-1, with 9 bases fitting TRBD2. The germline V gene encodes CDR1 SGHTA and CDR2 FQGNSA. J was trimmed by 0 bases and V by 5 bases; bases with no gene match: 5. This CDR3 is built from 16 residues. The CDR3 DNA is TGTGCCAGCAGCAAGCGGGGGGCCGTCTCCTACAATGAGCAGTTCTTC. Translation gives CASSKRGAVSYNEQFF.